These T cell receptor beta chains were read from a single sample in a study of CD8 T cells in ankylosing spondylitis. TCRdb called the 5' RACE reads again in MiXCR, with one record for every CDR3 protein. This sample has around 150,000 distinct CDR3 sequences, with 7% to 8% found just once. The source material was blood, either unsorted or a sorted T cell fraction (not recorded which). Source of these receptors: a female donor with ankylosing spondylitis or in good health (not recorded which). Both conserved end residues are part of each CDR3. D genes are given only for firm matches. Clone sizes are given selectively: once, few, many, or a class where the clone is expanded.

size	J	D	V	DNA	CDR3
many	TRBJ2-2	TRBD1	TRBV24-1	TGTGCCACCAGTGATTCCCCGGGACAGGGTACCGGGGAGCTGTTTTTT	CATSDSPGQGTGELFF
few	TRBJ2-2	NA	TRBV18	TGTGCCAGCTCACCACGGCGGGTACGGCGCGGGACCGGGGAGCTGTTTTTT	CASSPRRVRRGTGELFF
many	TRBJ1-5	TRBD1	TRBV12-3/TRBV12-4	TGTGCCAGCAGCCCCGGGACAGGTCTCAATCAGCCCCAGCATTTT	CASSPGTGLNQPQHF
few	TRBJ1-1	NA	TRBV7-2	TGTGCCAGCAGCCCAATTACAGGGAGGAGTCTGAACACTGAAGCTTTCTTT	CASSPITGRSLNTEAFF
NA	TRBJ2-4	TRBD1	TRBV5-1	TGCGCCAGCAGCCCGGGGGACAGGCAAGGAAACATTCAGTACTTC	CASSPGDRQGNIQYF
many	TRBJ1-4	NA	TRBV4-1	TGCGCCAGCAGCCAAAGCAGGGGTGAAAAACTGTTTTTT	CASSQSRGEKLFF
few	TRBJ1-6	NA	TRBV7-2	TGTGCCAGCAGCTCCCCGCGGATAGAGACACCCCTCCACTTT	CASSSPRIETPLHF
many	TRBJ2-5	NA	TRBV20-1	TGCAGTGCTAGAGTAGCGGACCTACAAGAGACCCAGTACTTC	CSARVADLQETQYF
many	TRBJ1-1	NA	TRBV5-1	TGCGCCAGCAGCTTCTCCCAGGGTAATTCTCTGAACACTGAAGCTTTCTTT	CASSFSQGNSLNTEAFF
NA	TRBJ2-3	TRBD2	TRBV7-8	TGTGCCAGCAGCTTAGGGGGAGCGGGGTCGGCAGATACGCAGTATTTT	CASSLGGAGSADTQYF
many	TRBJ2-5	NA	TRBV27	TGTGCCAGCAGTCCATCGTTGGGGACCCAGTACTTC	CASSPSLGTQYF
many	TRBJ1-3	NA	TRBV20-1	TGCAGTGCTAGAGCCCCGAGGGGAAACACCATATATTTT	CSARAPRGNTIYF
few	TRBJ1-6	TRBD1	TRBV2	TGTGCCAGCAAACAACAGGGGCTCGCCAATTCACCCCTCCACTTT	CASKQQGLANSPLHF
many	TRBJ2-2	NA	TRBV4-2	TGTGCCAGCAGCCATAAGACCGGGGAGCTGTTTTTT	CASSHKTGELFF
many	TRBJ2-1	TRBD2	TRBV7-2	TGTGCCAGCAGCCAGACTAGCGGGGGAGTGAACAATGAGCAGTTCTTC	CASSQTSGGVNNEQFF
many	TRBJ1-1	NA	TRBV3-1	TGTGCCAGCAGCGCCCTTCGCGGCCACACTGAAGCTTTCTTT	CASSALRGHTEAFF
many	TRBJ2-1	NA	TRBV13	TGTGCCAGCAGCTTAGGCGGGGGCTTTTCTGGAAATGAGCAGTTCTTC	CASSLGGGFSGNEQFF